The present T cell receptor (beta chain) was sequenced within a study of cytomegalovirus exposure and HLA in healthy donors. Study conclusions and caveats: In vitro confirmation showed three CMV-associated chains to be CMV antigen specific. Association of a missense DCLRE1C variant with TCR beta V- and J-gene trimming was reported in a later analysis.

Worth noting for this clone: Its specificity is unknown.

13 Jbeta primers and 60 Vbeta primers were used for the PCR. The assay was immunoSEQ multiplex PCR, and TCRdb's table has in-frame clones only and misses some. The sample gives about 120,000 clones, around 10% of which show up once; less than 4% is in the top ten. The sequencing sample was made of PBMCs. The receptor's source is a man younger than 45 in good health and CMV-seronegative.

Here the CDR3 reads CASTYQAGGGGDTQYF. The CDR3 DNA reads as TGTGCCAGCACTTATCAGGCGGGGGGCGGCGGAGATACGCAGTATTTT. V is TRBV7-6 and J is TRBJ2-3, with TRBD2 matching 8 bases. The V and J ends lost 7 bases and 5 bases, in that order; junction bases with no gene match: 14. This CDR3 is 16 amino acids long. Germline CDR1 reads SGHVS; CDR2 reads FNYEAQ.